The clone carrying this TCR beta chain was found a few times. Its antigen is unknown. These data belong to a study of T cell responses to AZD1222 COVID-19 vaccine. General observations from the study: Increased Spike-specific TCR breadth and depth were observed after two AZD1222 doses.

Clones were sequenced by immunoSEQ multiplex PCR, and TCRdb holds only the in-frame ones, with some missing. This table holds roughly 180,000 clones, about 87% found once. Looked up from germline, CDR1 is SNHLY and CDR2 is FYNNEI. Between the trimmed V and J ends, which lost 6 bases and 3 bases, there was a span of 19 bases. The CDR3 consists of 16 residues. The material was peripheral blood, obtained on day 0 of MenACWY control vaccination. The TCR was taken from an adult in good health. This sequence joins TRBV2 and TRBJ2-3; D unclear. In DNA form, the CDR3 reads TGTGCCAGCAGCCCCCCCACTGGTGGTTATACAGATACGCAGTATTTT. Translating gives CASSPPTGGYTDTQYF.